A single sample gave rise to the 4 T cell receptor beta chains below, sequenced in a study of chemoradiotherapy in HPV16-positive cancers. TCRdb's table, derived via immunoSEQ multiplex PCR, lists solely in-frame clones and lacks some. The sample records 350 to 450 clones, around nine tenths being singletons. The sequencing used tumor tissue, collected from a patient who underwent chemoradiotherapy. All receptors come from a human donor with HPV-associated anogenital cancer.

The rearrangement uses TRBV19 and TRBJ2-5, with D perhaps matching TRBD2 (6 bases). The CDR3 contains 16 residues. The V and J ends lost 3 bases and 5 bases respectively, with 19 bases between them. Germline assignment: CDR1 LNHDA and CDR2 SQIVND (reference sequence). CDR3 in amino acids: CASSIEEGSRGETQYF. The CDR3 bases are TGTGCCAGTAGTATCGAGGAGGGCTCGAGAGGGGAGACCCAGTACTTC. Looking up the rest from reference TRBV19 and TRBJ2-5 gives the full variable domain: DGGITQSPKYLFRKEGQNVTLSCEQNLNHDAMYWYRQDPGQGLRLIYYSQIVNDFQKGDIAEGYSVSREKKESFPLTVTSAQKNPTAFYLCASSIEEGSRGETQYFGPGTRLLVL.

This clone is a singleton in its sample. The V and J genes are TRBV5-1 and TRBJ2-3; D remains ambiguous. V was trimmed by 3 bases and J by 1 base, leaving 12 bases between them. Germline CDR1 reads SGHRS; CDR2 reads YFSETQ. CDR3 length: 15 residues. The CDR3 here is CASSYDSTRTDTQYF. CDR3 DNA sequence: TGCGCCAGCAGCTACGACTCGACTCGCACAGATACGCAGTATTTT.

The DNA of the CDR3 is TGCAGCGTTGGGACAGGCGGTGGCTACACCTTC. Translation: CSVGTGGGYTF. The J gene is TRBJ1-2, the V gene TRBV29-1; 7 nucleotides match TRBD1. Germline trimming cut 4 bases from V and 7 bases from J; bases unmatched to any gene: 3. This CDR3 comprises 11 residues. CDR1 is SQVTM, CDR2 ANQGSEA, per germline.

The rearrangement uses TRBV13 and TRBJ2-2; 9 bases map to TRBD1. The germline V gene encodes CDR1 PRHDT and CDR2 FYEKMQ (reference sequence). The CDR3 totals 17 residues. Germline trimming cut 5 bases from V and 3 bases from J; bases unmatched to any gene: 10. CDR3 in DNA: TGTGCCAGCAGCCCCCACGGACAGGGGAAGCACACCGGGGAGCTGTTTTTT. Amino acid sequence: CASSPHGQGKHTGELFF.